Each of the 13 T cell receptor beta chains below was sequenced from the same sample in a study of T cell repertoires in cytomegalovirus infection. TCRdb re-derived calls from the reads in MiXCR, one entry per CDR3 protein. This sample has under 850,000 distinct CDR3 sequences, with 35% found just once. Sequenced material: PBMCs. The receptor set was obtained from a human donor in good health (CMV status not recorded). Some clones in this sample may be carry-over from other donors' samples.

The genes are TRBV28 and TRBJ2-7; 10 nucleotides line up with TRBD1. The V gene's germline CDR1 is MDHEN and CDR2 SYDVKM. After removal of 5 bases from V and 5 bases from J, the junction contained 6 bases not matched to a gene. The CDR3 sequence is 14 residues long. The chain's CDR3 is CASSQGDRGHEQYF. DNA for the CDR3: TGTGCCAGCAGTCAGGGGGACAGGGGCCACGAGCAGTACTTC.

This sequence joins TRBV19 and TRBJ1-5, with D perhaps TRBD1 (5 bases). The germline V and J ends were trimmed by 6 bases and 0 bases, with 9 bases remaining between them. Germline CDR1 is LNHDA and CDR2 is SQIVND (reference sequence). The CDR3 spans 14 residues. This CDR3 is CASRKQDSNQPQHF. Here the CDR3 DNA reads TGTGCCAGTAGGAAACAGGATAGCAATCAGCCCCAGCATTTT.

This clonotype has only a few counts. The genes are TRBV6-1 and TRBJ1-6; 8 bases are a match to TRBD1. J gave up 6 bases and V 9 bases, and 13 bases lay outside the gene matches. From germline, CDR1 is MNHNS and CDR2 SASEGT. This CDR3 has 16 amino acids. The CDR3 DNA is TGTGCCAGTTATTTTGGACAGGGAGATGCTAATTCACCCCTCCACTTT. Its translation is CASYFGQGDANSPLHF.

The rearrangement links TRBV15 to TRBJ2-5; 9 nucleotides align to TRBD2. The CDR3 runs 18 residues. Germline assignment: CDR1 LNHNV and CDR2 YYDKDF (reference sequence). V dropped 3 bases and J dropped 1; count of bases not matched to a gene: 12. CDR3 sequence: CATSRGLVAGGPQETQYF. The CDR3 bases are TGTGCCACCAGCAGGGGCCTCGTTGCGGGAGGGCCCCAAGAGACCCAGTACTTC.

CDR3 sequence (DNA): TGTGCCAGCAGCTGGGACAGCATACAGCCCCAGCATTTT. The encoded protein is CASSWDSIQPQHF. V usage is TRBV5-5 and J usage is TRBJ1-5; the match to TRBD1 covers 7 bases. V was clipped by 3 bases and J by 7 bases; unmatched bases: 4. The CDR3 has 13 amino acids. From germline, CDR1 is SGHKS and CDR2 YYEKEE (reference sequence).

Comments on this clonotype: The junction shows a germline mismatch at one end, possibly a read error. The rearrangement joins TRBV6-2 or TRBV6-3 to TRBJ2-1, with no clear D. This CDR3 is 14 amino acids long. Germline CDR1 reads MNHEY; CDR2 reads SVGEGT. The CDR3 bases are TGTGCCCGCAGTTACCACCCCCTAGACAAGGAGCAGTTCTTC. Its protein product is CARSYHPLDKEQFF.

This clonotype was detected a few times. This chain joins TRBV28 and TRBJ1-4; D is unclear. The CDR3 length is 12 residues. V was shortened by 6 bases and J by 5 bases, with 7 bases between the two germline ends. From germline, CDR1 is MDHEN and CDR2 SYDVKM. CDR3 sequence reads: CASSVENEKLFF. The DNA of the CDR3 is TGTGCCAGCAGCGTAGAAAATGAAAAACTGTTTTTT.

This clonotype was picked up one time. The J gene is TRBJ2-1, the V gene TRBV12-3 or TRBV12-4; 7 bases align to TRBD1. V shed 6 bases and J 1 base; nucleotides not matched to a gene: 9. The CDR3 consists of 16 residues. This CDR3 reads CASRASGGASYNEQFF. Written as DNA, the CDR3 is TGTGCCAGCAGGGCTTCAGGGGGTGCATCCTACAATGAGCAGTTCTTC.

This clonotype was detected only a few times. The J gene is TRBJ1-1, the V gene TRBV19; maybe TRBD1 (5 bases). Between the trimmed V and J ends, which lost 5 bases and 3 bases, there was a span of 10 bases. CDR3 length: 13 amino acids. From germline, CDR1 is LNHDA and CDR2 SQIVND (reference sequence). The CDR3 DNA reads TGTGCCAGTAGTGGCGGGGCGGACACTGAAGCTTTCTTT. Translating gives CASSGGADTEAFF. The entire variable domain, with the rest obtained from reference TRBV19 and TRBJ1-1, is as follows: DGGITQSPKYLFRKEGQNVTLSCEQNLNHDAMYWYRQDPGQGLRLIYYSQIVNDFQKGDIAEGYSVSREKKESFPLTVTSAQKNPTAFYLCASSGGADTEAFFGQGTRLTVV.

This clonotype was seen many times. V is TRBV12-3 or TRBV12-4 and J is TRBJ2-7; 9 positions match TRBD1. The CDR3 has 15 residues. Trimming removed 6 bases from V and 1 base from J; junction bases left unmatched: 7. The CDR3 region has the DNA TGTGCCAGCAGCCGGGACAGGGTGTTATCCTACGAGCAGTACTTC. Protein: CASSRDRVLSYEQYF.

The chain uses TRBV12-3 or TRBV12-4 and TRBJ1-5, with 10 bases identical to TRBD1. The CDR3 is made up of 15 amino acids. V shed 2 bases and J 11 bases; nucleotides not matched to a gene: 9. CDR3 nucleotides: TGTGCCAGCAGTTTAAGGGACAGGGGCCCGACGGCCCAGCATTTT. Translation: CASSLRDRGPTAQHF.

The chain uses TRBV5-4 and TRBJ1-6; D may be TRBD1 (6 bases). This CDR3 is built from 16 residues. Germline values: CDR1 SGHNT, CDR2 YYREEE (reference sequence). V was clipped by 3 bases and J by 0 bases, with 10 bases between them. The CDR3 reads CASSSDRSSYNSPLHF. The CDR3, as DNA: TGTGCCAGCAGCTCCGACAGGAGCTCCTATAATTCACCCCTCCACTTT.

This clonotype was recorded at least ten times. The V gene is TRBV7-2, the J gene TRBJ2-3, with 9 bases matching TRBD2. CDR1 SGHTA and CDR2 FQGNSA come from the germline V gene. The CDR3 is made up of 16 amino acids. The V segment lost 1 base and the J segment 1 base; nucleotides outside the gene matches: 3. The CDR3 bases are TGTGCCAGCAGCTTAGACCGACTAGCGGGCACAGATACGCAGTATTTT. It translates to CASSLDRLAGTDTQYF.